Below are 9 T cell receptor beta chains sequenced from a single sample in a study of blood T cell repertoires in COVID-19. Assay: immunoSEQ multiplex PCR; the TCRdb copy retains only in-frame clones and omits some. The sample records about half a million clones, approximately 91% being singletons. Material for sequencing was PBMCs or T cells enriched from blood (not recorded which). Receptor source: a woman aged 60-75 years who had recovered from COVID-19.

V and J are TRBV5-1 and TRBJ2-3; 13 bases are shared with TRBD2. The germline V gene has CDR1 SGHRS and CDR2 YFSETQ. V lost 4 bases, J lost 7 bases, and 3 bases stayed unmatched. This CDR3 has 14 amino acids. CDR3 DNA: TGCGCCAGCAGCACTAGCGGGGGGGCGTATACGCAGTATTTT. The encoded protein is CASSTSGGAYTQYF.

The rearrangement uses TRBV9 and TRBJ2-1; TRBD2 aligns across 9 bases. Trimming cost V 0 bases and J 9 bases; bases outside gene matches: 7. The length of the CDR3 is 15 residues. The germline CDR1 and CDR2 sequences are SGDLS and YYNGEE. The CDR3, as DNA: TGTGCCAGCAGCGTAGGAGGCGGGGGGGTATCTGAGCAGTTCTTC. Protein: CASSVGGGGVSEQFF.

The rearrangement joins TRBV21-1 to TRBJ1-1; the table's D gene call, TRBD1, was not cross checked with the DNA. TRBV21-1 is flagged as a pseudogene. The CDR3 contains 14 residues. CDR3 bases: TGTGCCAGCAGCAAATGGGACAGGTCGTATGAAGCTTTCTTT. Encoded protein: CASSKWDRSYEAFF.

J is TRBJ2-3 and V is TRBV10-1, with 8 bases that match TRBD1. V lost 4 bases, J lost 0 bases, and 3 bases stayed unmatched. CDR1 and CDR2 from the germline V gene are WNHNN and SYGVQD (reference sequence). The CDR3 is made up of 15 amino acids. This chain's CDR3 is CASSGGTGSTDTQYF. The CDR3 nucleotides are TGCGCCAGCAGTGGGGGGACAGGTAGCACAGATACGCAGTATTTT.

V gene TRBV7-2 combines with J gene TRBJ1-3; D unclear. Trimming left V 5 bases short and J 2 bases short, with 13 bases between. This CDR3 spans 15 amino acids. Per germline, CDR1 SGHTA and CDR2 FQGNSA. DNA for the CDR3: TGTGCCAGCAGCGCAACGCTTCAGGCTGGAAACACCATATATTTT. The encoded protein is CASSATLQAGNTIYF.

This chain links TRBV7-6 with TRBJ2-2; no definite D call. CDR1 is SGHVS and CDR2 is FNYEAQ in the germline V gene. The CDR3 runs to 14 residues. The V gene lost 3 bases and the J gene lost 6 bases, with 11 bases spanning the gap. The CDR3 spells CASSFSRTAGELFF. CDR3 nucleotides: TGTGCCAGCAGCTTCTCCAGAACCGCCGGGGAGCTGTTTTTT.

The CDR3 bases are TGTGCCAGCAGTCCATCGGGCGGCGGGCAGGAGACCCAGTACTTC. Amino acid sequence: CASSPSGGGQETQYF. This chain links TRBV6-6 with TRBJ2-5, with D perhaps TRBD2 (5 bases). CDR1 and CDR2 from the germline V gene are MNHNY and SVGAGI (reference sequence). This CDR3 spans 15 amino acids. Trimming cost V 5 bases and J 5 bases, with 18 bases left between them.

This rearrangement joins TRBV15 to TRBJ1-5; D not certain. Trimming left V 1 base short and J 3 bases short, with 4 bases between. CDR3 length: 13 amino acids. Germline V CDR1 and CDR2: LNHNV, YYDKDF (reference sequence). CDR3 loop: CATSRVSNQPQHF. The CDR3 DNA reads TGTGCCACCAGCAGAGTCTCCAATCAGCCCCAGCATTTT.

The chain uses TRBV7-8 and TRBJ2-2; 7 bases are shared with TRBD1. CDR1 and CDR2 (germline): SGHVS, FQNEAQ. J was trimmed by 1 base and V by 5 bases; bases with no gene match: 4. This CDR3 spans 15 amino acids. CDR3 loop: CASSRGQENTGELFF. The DNA for the CDR3 is TGTGCCAGCAGCCGAGGACAGGAGAACACCGGGGAGCTGTTTTTT.